This TCR beta chain emerged from a study of cytomegalovirus exposure and HLA in healthy donors. The junction had 10 bases not matched to a gene; V was cut back by 5 bases and J by 7 bases. The CDR3 has 15 residues. From germline, CDR1 is MNHEY and CDR2 SMNVEV (reference sequence). General study findings and limits: Analyses of presence/absence relied on an assumption of roughly uniform sequencing depth across donors.

Primers: 60 Vbeta forward and 13 Jbeta reverse. Produced via immunoSEQ multiplex PCR; TCRdb's table is partial and in-frame only. Of around 180,000 clones in the sample, approximately 71% are singletons; the top ten hold about 1.6%. A remark on this clone: Its antigen is as yet unknown.

The chain joins TRBV27 to TRBJ1-5; TRBD1 matches 8 bases. The receptor was isolated from a girl aged 10-17 years in good health and CMV-seronegative. Sequencing was carried out using PBMCs. The CDR3 nucleotides read TGTGCCAGCAGTGATGGACAGGGTTTTGTGCAGCCCCAGCATTTT. Protein product: CASSDGQGFVQPQHF.